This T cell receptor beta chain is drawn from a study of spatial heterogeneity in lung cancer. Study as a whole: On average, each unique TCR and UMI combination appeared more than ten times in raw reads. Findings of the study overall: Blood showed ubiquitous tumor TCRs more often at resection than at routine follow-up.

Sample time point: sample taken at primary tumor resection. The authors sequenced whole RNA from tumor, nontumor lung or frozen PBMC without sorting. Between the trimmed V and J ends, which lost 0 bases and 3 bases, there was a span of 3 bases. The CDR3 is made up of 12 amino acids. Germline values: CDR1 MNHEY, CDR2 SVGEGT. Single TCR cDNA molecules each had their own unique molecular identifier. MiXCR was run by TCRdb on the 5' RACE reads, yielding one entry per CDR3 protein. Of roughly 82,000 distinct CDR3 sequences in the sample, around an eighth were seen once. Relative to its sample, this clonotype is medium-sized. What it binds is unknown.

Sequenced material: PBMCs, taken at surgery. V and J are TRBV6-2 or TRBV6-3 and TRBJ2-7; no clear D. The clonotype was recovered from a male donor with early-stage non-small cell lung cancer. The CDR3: CASSYSLYEQYF. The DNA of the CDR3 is TGTGCCAGCAGTTACTCGCTCTACGAGCAGTACTTC.